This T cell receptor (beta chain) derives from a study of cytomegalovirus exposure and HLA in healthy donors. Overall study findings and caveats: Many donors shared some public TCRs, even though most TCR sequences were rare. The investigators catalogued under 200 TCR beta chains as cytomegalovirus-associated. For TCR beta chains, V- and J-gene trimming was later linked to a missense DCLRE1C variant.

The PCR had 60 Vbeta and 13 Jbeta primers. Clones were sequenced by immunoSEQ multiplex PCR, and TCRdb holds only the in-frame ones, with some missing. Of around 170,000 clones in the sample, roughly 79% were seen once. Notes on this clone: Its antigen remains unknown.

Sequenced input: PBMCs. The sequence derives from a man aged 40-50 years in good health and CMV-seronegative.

The DNA for the CDR3 is TGTGCCAGCAGCCCCCGGGCAGACAGCGATAATTCACCCCTCCACTTT. It specifies CASSPRADSDNSPLHF. J is TRBJ1-6 and V is TRBV9; weak D call: TRBD1 (5 bases). This CDR3 region has 16 residues. Looked up from germline, CDR1 is SGDLS and CDR2 is YYNGEE. With 4 bases removed from V and 5 bases from J, the gap between germline ends came to 16 bases.